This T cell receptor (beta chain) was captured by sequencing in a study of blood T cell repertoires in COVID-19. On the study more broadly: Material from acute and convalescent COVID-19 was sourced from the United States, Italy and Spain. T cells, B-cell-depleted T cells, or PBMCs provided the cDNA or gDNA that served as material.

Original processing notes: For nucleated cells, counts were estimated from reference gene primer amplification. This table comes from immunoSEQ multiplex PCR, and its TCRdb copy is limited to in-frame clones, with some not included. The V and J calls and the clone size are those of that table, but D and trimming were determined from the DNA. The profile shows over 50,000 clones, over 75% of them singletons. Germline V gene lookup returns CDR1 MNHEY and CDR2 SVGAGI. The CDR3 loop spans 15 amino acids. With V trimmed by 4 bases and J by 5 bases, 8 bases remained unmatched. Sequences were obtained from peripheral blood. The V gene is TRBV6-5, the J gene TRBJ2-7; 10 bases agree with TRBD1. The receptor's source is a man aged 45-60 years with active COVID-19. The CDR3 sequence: CASSFPGTGVNEQYF. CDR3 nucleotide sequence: TGTGCCAGCAGTTTCCCCGGGACAGGGGTCAACGAGCAGTACTTC.